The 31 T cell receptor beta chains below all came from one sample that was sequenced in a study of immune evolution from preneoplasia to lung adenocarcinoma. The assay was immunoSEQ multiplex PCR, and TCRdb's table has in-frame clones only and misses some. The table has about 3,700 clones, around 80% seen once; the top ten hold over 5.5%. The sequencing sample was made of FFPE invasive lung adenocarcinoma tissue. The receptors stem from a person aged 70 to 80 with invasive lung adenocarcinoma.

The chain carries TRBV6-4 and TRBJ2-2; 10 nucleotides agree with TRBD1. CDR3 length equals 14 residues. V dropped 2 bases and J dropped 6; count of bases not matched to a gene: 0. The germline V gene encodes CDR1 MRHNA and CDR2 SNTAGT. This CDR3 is CASSDGTGAGELFF. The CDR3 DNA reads TGTGCCAGCAGTGACGGGACAGGGGCCGGGGAGCTGTTTTTT.

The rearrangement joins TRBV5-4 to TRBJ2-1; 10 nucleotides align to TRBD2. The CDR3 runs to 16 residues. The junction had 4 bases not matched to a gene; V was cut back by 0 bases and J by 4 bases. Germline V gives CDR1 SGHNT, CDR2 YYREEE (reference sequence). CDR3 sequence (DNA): TGTGCCAGCAGCTTGGGTTCTAGCGGGAGTTACAATGAGCAGTTCTTC. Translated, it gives CASSLGSSGSYNEQFF.

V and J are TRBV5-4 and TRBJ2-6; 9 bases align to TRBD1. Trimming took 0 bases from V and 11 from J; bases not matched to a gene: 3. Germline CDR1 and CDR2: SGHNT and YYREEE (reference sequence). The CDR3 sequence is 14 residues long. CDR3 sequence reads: CASSLGTGADVLTF. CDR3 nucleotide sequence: TGTGCCAGCAGCTTGGGGACAGGGGCAGACGTCCTGACTTTC.

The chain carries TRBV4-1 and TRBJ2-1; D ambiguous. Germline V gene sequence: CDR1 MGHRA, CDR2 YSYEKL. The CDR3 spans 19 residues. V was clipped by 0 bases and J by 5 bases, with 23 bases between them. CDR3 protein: CASSQDPPREVSAHNEQFF. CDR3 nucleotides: TGCGCCAGCAGCCAAGACCCCCCTAGAGAGGTATCCGCCCACAATGAGCAGTTCTTC.

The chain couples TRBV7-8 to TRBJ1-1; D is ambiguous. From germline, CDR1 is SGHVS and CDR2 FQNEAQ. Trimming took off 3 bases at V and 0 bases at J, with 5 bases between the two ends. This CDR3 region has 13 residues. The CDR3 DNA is TGTGCCAGCAGCTTGGGGATGAACACTGAAGCTTTCTTT. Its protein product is CASSLGMNTEAFF. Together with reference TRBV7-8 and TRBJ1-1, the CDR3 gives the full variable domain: GAGVSQSPRYKVAKRGQDVALRCDPISGHVSLFWYQQALGQGPEFLTYFQNEAQLDKSGLPSDRFFAERPEGSVSTLKIQRTQQEDSAVYLCASSLGMNTEAFFGQGTRLTVV.

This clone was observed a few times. The CDR3, as DNA: TGTGCCAGCAGCGGACCCCACGTTTACGAGCAGTACTTC. This encodes CASSGPHVYEQYF. J is TRBJ2-7 and V is TRBV5-4; no clear D. Germline-derived CDR1 and CDR2 are SGHNT and YYREEE (reference sequence). The CDR3 runs 13 residues. V lost 4 bases and J lost 4, with 12 bases in between.

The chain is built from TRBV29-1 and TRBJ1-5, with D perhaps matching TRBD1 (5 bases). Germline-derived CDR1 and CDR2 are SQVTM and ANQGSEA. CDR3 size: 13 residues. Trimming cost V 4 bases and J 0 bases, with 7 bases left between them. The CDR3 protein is CSVGGNSNQPQHF. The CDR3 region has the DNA TGCAGCGTTGGGGGGAATAGCAATCAGCCCCAGCATTTT.

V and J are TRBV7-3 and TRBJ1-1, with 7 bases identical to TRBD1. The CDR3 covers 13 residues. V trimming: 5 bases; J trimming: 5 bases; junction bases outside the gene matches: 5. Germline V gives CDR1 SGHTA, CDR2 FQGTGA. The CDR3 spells CASSRDRSTEAFF. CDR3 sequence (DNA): TGTGCCAGCAGCCGGGACAGAAGTACTGAAGCTTTCTTT.

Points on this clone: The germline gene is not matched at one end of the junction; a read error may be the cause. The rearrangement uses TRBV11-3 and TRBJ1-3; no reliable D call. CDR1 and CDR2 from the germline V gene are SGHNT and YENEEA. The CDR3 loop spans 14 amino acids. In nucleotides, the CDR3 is TGTGCCAGTAGCTTAGGACCAGGCAGAAACACCATATATTTT. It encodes CASSLGPGRNTIYF.

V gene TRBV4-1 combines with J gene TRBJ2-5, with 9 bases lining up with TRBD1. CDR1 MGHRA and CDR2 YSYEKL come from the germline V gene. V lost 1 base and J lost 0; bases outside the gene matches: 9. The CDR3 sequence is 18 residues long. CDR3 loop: CASSQVLRQGGYQETQYF. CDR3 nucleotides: TGCGCCAGCAGCCAAGTTTTGAGACAGGGGGGTTACCAAGAGACCCAGTACTTC.

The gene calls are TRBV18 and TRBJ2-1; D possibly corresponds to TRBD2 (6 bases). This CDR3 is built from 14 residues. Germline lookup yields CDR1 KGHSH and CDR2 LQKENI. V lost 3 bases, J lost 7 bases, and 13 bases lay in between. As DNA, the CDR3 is TGTGCCAGCTCACCTCTACCCGGGAGTAATGAGCAGTTCTTC. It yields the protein CASSPLPGSNEQFF.

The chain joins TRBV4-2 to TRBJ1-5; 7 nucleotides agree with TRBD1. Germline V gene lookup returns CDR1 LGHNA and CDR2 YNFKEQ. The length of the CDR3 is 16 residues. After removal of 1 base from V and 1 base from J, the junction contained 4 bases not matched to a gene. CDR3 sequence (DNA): TGTGCCAGCAGCCAAGCCCAGGGGGGGAGCAATCAGCCCCAGCATTTT. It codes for CASSQAQGGSNQPQHF.

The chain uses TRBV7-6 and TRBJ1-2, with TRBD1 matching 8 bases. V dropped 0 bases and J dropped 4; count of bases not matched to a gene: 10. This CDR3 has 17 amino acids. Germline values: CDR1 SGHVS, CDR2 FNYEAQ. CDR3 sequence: CASSLADWGQASYGYTF. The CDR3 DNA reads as TGTGCCAGCAGCTTAGCGGATTGGGGACAGGCTTCCTATGGCTACACCTTC.

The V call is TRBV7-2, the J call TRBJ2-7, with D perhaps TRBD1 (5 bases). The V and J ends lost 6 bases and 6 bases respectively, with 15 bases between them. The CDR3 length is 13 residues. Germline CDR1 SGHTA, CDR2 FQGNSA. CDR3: CASSDFLRGEQYF. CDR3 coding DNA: TGTGCCAGCAGTGACTTTTTAAGGGGCGAGCAGTACTTC.

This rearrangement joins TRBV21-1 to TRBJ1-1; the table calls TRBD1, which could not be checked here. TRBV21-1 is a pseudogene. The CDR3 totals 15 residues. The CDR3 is CASRITDRRNTEAFF. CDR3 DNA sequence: TGTGCCAGCAGAATAACGGACAGGCGGAACACTGAAGCTTTCTTT.

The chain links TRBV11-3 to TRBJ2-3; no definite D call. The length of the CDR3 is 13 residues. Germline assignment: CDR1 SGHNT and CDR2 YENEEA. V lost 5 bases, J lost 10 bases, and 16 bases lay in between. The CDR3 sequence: CASSLRPSSPQYF. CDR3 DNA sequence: TGTGCCAGCAGCCTCCGCCCTTCCAGTCCGCAGTATTTT. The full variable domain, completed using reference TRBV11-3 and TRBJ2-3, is EAGVVQSPRYKIIEKKQPVAFWCNPISGHNTLYWYLQNLGQGPELLIRYENEEAVDDSQLPKDRFSAERLKGVDSTLKIQPAELGDSAVYLCASSLRPSSPQYFGPGTRLTVL.

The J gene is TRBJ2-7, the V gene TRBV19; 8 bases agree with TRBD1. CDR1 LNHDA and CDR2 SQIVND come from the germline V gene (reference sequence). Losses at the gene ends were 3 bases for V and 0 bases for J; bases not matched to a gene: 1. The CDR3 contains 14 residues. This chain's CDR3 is CASSMQGASYEQYF. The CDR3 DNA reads TGTGCCAGTAGTATGCAGGGGGCCTCCTACGAGCAGTACTTC.

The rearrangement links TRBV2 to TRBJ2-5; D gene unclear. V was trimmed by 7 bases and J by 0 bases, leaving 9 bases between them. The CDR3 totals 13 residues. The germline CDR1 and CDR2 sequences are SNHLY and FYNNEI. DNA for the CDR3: TGTGCCAGCACCAGTTTGTACCAAGAGACCCAGTACTTC. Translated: CASTSLYQETQYF.

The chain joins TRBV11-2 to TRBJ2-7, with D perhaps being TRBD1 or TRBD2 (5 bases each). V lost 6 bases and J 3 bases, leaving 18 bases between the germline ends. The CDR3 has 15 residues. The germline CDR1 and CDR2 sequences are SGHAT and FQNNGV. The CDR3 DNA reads TGTGCCAGCAGATACCATGGGGACCTTCGCTACGAGCAGTACTTC. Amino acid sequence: CASRYHGDLRYEQYF.

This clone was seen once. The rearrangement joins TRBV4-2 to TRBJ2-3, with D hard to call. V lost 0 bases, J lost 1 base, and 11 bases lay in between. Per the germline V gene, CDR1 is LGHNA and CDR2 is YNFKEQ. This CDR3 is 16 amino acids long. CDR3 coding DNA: TGTGCCAGCAGCCAAGAATCACCACCTCGCACAGATACGCAGTATTTT. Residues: CASSQESPPRTDTQYF.

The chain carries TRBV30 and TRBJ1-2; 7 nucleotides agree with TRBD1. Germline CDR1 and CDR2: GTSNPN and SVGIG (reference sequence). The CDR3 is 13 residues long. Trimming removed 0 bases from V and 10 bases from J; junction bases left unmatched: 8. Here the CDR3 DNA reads TGTGCCTGGAGTGTACAAGGGACAGTAGACTACACCTTC. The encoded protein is CAWSVQGTVDYTF.

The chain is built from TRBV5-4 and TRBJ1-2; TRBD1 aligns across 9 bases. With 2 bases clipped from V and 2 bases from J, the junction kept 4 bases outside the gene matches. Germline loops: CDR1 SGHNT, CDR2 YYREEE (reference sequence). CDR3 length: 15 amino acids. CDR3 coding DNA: TGTGCCAGCAGCTTCCCGGGACAGGGCAACTATGGCTACACCTTC. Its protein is CASSFPGQGNYGYTF.

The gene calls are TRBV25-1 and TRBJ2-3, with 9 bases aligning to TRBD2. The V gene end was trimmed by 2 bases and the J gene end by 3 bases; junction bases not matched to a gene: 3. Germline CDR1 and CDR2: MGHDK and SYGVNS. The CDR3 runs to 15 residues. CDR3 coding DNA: TGTGCCAGCAGTGAAGCGGGAGGGAGGACAGATACGCAGTATTTT. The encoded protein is CASSEAGGRTDTQYF.

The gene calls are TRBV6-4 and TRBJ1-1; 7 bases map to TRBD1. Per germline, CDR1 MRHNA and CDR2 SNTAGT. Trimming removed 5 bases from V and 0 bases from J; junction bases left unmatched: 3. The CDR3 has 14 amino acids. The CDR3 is CASSRGGLNTEAFF. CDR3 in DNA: TGTGCCAGCAGTAGAGGGGGCCTGAACACTGAAGCTTTCTTT.

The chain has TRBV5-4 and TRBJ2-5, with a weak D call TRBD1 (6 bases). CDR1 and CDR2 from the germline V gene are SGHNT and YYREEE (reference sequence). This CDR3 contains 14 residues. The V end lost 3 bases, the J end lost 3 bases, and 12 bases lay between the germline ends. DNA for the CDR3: TGTGCCAGCAGCTCCTGGGACACCGAAGAGACCCAGTACTTC. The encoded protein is CASSSWDTEETQYF.

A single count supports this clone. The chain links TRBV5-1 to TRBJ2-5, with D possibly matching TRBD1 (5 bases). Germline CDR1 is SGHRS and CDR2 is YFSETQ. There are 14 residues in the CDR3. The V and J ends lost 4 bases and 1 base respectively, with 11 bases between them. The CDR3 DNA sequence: TGCGCCAGCAGCCAACAGGCACCCCAAGAGACCCAGTACTTC. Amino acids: CASSQQAPQETQYF.

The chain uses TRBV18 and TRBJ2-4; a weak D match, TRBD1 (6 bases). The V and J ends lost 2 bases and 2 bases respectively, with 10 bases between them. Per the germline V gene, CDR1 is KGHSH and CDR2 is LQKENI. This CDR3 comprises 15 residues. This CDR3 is CASSPIDRTKNIQYF. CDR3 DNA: TGTGCCAGCTCACCAATCGACAGGACCAAAAACATTCAGTACTTC.

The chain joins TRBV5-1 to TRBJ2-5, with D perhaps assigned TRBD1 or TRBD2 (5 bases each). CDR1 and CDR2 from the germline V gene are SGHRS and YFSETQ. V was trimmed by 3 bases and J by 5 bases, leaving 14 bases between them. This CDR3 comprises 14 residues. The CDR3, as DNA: TGCGCCAGCAGCTATGGGGGAGAAAGGGAGACCCAGTACTTC. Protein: CASSYGGERETQYF.

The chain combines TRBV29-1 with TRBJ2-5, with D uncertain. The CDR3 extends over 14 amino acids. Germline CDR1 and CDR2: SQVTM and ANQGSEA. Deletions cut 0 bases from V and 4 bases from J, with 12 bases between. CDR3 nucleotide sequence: TGCAGCGTTGAAGAACGCAGGTCGCCAGAGACCCAGTACTTC. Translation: CSVEERRSPETQYF.

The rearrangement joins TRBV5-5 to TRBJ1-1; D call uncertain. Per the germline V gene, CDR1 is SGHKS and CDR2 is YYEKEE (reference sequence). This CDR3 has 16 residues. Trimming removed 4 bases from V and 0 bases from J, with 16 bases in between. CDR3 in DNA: TGTGCCAGCAGCGTTCGGTACGGGAAGATGAACACTGAAGCTTTCTTT. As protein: CASSVRYGKMNTEAFF.

The CDR3 DNA follows: TGTGCCAGCAGCTTATCAAACAGGGCTACCTATGGCTACACCTTC. It translates to CASSLSNRATYGYTF. The chain is built from TRBV7-9 and TRBJ1-2; D might be TRBD1 (6 bases). CDR3 size: 15 residues. V was shortened by 2 bases and J by 4 bases, with 14 bases between the two germline ends. CDR1 is SEHNR, CDR2 FQNEAQ, per germline (reference sequence).